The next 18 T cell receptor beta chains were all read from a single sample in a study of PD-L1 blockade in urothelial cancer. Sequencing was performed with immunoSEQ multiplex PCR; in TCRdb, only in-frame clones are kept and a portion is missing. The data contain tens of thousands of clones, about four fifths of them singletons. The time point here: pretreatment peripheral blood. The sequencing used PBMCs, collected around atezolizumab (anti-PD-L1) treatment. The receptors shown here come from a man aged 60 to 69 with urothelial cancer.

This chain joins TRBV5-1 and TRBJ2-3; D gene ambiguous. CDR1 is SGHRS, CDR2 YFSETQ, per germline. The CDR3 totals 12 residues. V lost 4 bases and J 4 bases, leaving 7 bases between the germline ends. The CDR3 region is CASSRQADTQYF. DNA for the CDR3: TGCGCCAGCAGCCGTCAGGCAGATACGCAGTATTTT.

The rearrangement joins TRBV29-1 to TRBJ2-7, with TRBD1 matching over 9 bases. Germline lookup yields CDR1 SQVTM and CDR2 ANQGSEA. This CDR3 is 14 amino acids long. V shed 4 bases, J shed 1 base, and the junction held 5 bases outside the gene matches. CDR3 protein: CSVAQQGASYEQYF. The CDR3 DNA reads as TGCAGCGTTGCCCAACAGGGGGCTTCCTACGAGCAGTACTTC.

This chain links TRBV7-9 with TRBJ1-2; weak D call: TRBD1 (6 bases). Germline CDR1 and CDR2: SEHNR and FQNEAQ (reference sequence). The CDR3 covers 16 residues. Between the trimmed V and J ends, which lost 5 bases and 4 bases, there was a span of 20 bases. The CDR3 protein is CASSTRTVKRSYGYTF. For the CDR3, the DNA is TGTGCCAGCAGCACGAGGACAGTAAAGCGATCCTATGGCTACACCTTC.

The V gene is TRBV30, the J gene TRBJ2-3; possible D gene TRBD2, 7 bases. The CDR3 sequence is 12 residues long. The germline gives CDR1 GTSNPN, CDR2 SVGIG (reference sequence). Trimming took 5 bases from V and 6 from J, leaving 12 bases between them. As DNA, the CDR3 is TGTGCCTGGCAGGGAGGGGGGGATACGCAGTATTTT. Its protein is CAWQGGGDTQYF. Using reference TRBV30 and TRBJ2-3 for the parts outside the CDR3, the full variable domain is SQTIHQWPATLVQPVGSPLSLECTVEGTSNPNLYWYRQAAGRGLQLLFYSVGIGQISSEVPQNLSASRPQDRQFILSSKKLLLSDSGFYLCAWQGGGDTQYFGPGTRLTVL.

The DNA for the CDR3 is TGTGCAAGTCGCTTAGCGGAGCGGGGGAACCCAGATACGCAGTATTTT. The encoded protein is CASRLAERGNPDTQYF. The V gene is TRBV12-2, the J gene TRBJ2-3; the table's D call TRBD2 went unverified against the DNA. TRBV12-2 is flagged as a pseudogene. The CDR3 loop spans 16 amino acids.

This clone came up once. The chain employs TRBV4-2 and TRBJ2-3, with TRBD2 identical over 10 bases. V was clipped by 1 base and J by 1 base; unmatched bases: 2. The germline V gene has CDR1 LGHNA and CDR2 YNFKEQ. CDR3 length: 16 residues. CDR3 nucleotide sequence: TGTGCCAGCAGCCAAGGTCTAGCGGGGGGCACAGATACGCAGTATTTT. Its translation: CASSQGLAGGTDTQYF.

Here the CDR3 DNA reads TGTGCCAGCAGCCCCCGCGGGACGGCCCCCTATGGCTACACCTTC. As protein: CASSPRGTAPYGYTF. The rearrangement links TRBV7-2 to TRBJ1-2; TRBD1 is a possible D gene (5 bases). CDR1 is SGHTA and CDR2 is FQGNSA in the germline V gene. This CDR3 region has 15 residues. The V and J ends lost 5 bases and 4 bases respectively, with 17 bases between them.

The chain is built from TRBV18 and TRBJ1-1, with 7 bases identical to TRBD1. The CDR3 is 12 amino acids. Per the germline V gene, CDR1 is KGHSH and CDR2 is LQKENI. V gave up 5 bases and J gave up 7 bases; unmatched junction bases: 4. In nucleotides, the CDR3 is TGTGCCAGCTCATCGACAGGGTTTGAAGCTTTCTTT. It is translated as CASSSTGFEAFF.

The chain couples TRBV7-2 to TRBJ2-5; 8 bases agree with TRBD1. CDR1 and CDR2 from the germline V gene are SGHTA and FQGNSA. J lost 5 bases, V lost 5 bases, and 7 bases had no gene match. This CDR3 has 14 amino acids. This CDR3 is CASSDRGRHETQYF. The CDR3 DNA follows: TGTGCCAGCAGCGACAGGGGTAGGCACGAGACCCAGTACTTC. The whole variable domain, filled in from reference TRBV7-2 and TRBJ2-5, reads GAGVSQSPSNKVTEKGKDVELRCDPISGHTALYWYRQSLGQGLEFLIYFQGNSAPDKSGLPSDRFSAERTGGSVSTLTIQRTQQEDSAVYLCASSDRGRHETQYFGPGTRLLVL.

This chain's CDR3 is CASSVGLAGTDTQYF. The CDR3 nucleotides are TGCGCCAGCAGTGTGGGACTAGCGGGCACAGATACGCAGTATTTT. V and J are TRBV10-1 and TRBJ2-3; 11 bases map to TRBD2. Unmatched junction bases numbered 1, after V lost 4 bases and J lost 1 base. The CDR3 totals 15 residues. The germline gives CDR1 WNHNN, CDR2 SYGVQD (reference sequence).

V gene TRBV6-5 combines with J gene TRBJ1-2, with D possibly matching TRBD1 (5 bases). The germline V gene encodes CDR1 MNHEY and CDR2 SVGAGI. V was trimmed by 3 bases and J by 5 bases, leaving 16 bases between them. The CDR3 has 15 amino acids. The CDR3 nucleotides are TGTGCCAGCAGTTATGGCGGGTATGGGGGGTATGGCTACACCTTC. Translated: CASSYGGYGGYGYTF.

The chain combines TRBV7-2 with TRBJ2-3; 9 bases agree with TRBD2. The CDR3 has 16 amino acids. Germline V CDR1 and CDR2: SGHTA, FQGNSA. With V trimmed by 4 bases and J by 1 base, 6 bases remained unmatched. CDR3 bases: TGTGCCAGCAGCTCCCCGGGACTAGCTCGCACAGATACGCAGTATTTT. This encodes CASSSPGLARTDTQYF.

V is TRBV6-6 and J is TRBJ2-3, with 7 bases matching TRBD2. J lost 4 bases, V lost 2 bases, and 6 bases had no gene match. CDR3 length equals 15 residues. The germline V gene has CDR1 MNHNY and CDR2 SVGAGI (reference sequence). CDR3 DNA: TGTGCCAGCAGTTACGGACTAGATTGGGCAGATACGCAGTATTTT. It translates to CASSYGLDWADTQYF.

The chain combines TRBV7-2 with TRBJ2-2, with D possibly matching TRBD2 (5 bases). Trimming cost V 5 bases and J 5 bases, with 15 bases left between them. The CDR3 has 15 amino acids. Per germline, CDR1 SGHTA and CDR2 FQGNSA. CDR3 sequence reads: CASSPGGRGTGELFF. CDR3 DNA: TGTGCCAGCAGCCCCGGCGGGCGCGGGACCGGGGAGCTGTTTTTT. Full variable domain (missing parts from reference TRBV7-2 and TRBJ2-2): GAGVSQSPSNKVTEKGKDVELRCDPISGHTALYWYRQSLGQGLEFLIYFQGNSAPDKSGLPSDRFSAERTGGSVSTLTIQRTQQEDSAVYLCASSPGGRGTGELFFGEGSRLTVL.

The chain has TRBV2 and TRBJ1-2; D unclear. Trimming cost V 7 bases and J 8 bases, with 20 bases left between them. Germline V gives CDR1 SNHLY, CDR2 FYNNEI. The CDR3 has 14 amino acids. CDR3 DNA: TGTGCCAGCATTCGAGACAACAAGAATCGAGGCTACACCTTC. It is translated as CASIRDNKNRGYTF. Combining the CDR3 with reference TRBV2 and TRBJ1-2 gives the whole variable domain EPEVTQTPSHQVTQMGQEVILRCVPISNHLYFYWYRQILGQKVEFLVSFYNNEISEKSEIFDDQFSVERPDGSNFTLKIRSTKLEDSAMYFCASIRDNKNRGYTFGSGTRLTVV.

This CDR3 reads CSVSDTEAFF. The CDR3 coding sequence is TGCAGCGTATCGGACACTGAAGCTTTCTTT. The chain uses TRBV29-1 and TRBJ1-1; D gene uncertain. This CDR3 is 10 amino acids long. The V and J ends lost 6 bases and 3 bases respectively, with 5 bases between them. Germline assignment: CDR1 SQVTM and CDR2 ANQGSEA.

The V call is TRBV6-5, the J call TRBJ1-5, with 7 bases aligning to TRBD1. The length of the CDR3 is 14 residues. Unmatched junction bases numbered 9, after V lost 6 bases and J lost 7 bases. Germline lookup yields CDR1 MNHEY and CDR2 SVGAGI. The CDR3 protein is CASSPTGKFQPQHF. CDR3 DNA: TGTGCCAGCAGCCCGACAGGGAAGTTCCAGCCCCAGCATTTT.

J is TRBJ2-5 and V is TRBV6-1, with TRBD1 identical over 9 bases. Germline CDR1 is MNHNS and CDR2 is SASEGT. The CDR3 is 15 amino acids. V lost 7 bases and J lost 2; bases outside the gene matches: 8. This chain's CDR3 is CASITGQGRQETQYF. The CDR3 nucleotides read TGTGCCAGCATTACCGGACAGGGGCGACAAGAGACCCAGTACTTC.